This note documents a single TCR beta chain sequence. The read comes to an end 3 residues before the CDR3 does, leaving the germline J gene to fill in the end. The sample holds other DNA sequences that translate to the same CDR3. Sequencing was performed with immunoSEQ multiplex PCR; in TCRdb, only in-frame clones are kept and a portion is missing. This sample's clone table lists about 36,000 clones. Looked up from germline, CDR1 is SGHVS and CDR2 is FNYEAQ. This CDR3 has 15 amino acids. Trimming took 0 bases from V and 1 from J, leaving 6 bases between them. This sample was taken from a study of T cells in women clearing cervical HPV infection. Overall study: Controls were women whose single incident HPV16 infection cleared within 12 months without precancer or cancer.

The chain carries TRBV7-6 and TRBJ2-2, with a possible D match to TRBD1 (5 bases). This TCR was sampled from a woman between 18 and 69 years old with a cervical HPV16 infection that either progressed to CIN3+ or cleared (not recorded which). The sequenced material came from blood buffy coat. Partial CDR3 DNA: TGTGCCAGCAGCTTAGCGGGGCTGAACACCGGGGAG. Translation gives CASSLAGLNTGE. The full CDR3 is CASSLAGLNTGELFF.